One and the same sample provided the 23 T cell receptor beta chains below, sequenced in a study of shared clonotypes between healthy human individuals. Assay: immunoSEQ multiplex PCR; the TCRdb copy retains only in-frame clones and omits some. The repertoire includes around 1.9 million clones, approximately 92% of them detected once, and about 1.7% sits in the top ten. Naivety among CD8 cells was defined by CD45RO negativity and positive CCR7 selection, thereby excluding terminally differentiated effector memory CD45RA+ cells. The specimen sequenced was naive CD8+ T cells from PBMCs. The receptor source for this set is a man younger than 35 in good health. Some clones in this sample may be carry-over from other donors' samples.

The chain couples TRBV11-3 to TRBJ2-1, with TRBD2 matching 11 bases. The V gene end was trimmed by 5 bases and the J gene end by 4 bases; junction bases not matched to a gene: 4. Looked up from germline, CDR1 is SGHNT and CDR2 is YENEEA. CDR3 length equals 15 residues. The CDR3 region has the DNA TGTGCCAGCAGCCACCGACTAGCGGGATACAATGAGCAGTTCTTC. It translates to CASSHRLAGYNEQFF.

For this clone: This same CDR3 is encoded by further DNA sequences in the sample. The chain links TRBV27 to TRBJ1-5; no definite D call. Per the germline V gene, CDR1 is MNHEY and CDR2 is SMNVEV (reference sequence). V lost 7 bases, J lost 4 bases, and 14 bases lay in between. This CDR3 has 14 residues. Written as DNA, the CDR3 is TGTGCCAGCACCCCTACGGGGATAAATCAGCCCCAGCATTTT. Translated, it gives CASTPTGINQPQHF.

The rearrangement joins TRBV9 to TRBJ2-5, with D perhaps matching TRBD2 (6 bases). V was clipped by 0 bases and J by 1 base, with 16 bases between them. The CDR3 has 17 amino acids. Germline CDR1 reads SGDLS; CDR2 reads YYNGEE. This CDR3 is CASSVGSGGTLQETQYF. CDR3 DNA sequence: TGTGCCAGCAGCGTAGGGTCCGGCGGGACGCTCCAAGAGACCCAGTACTTC. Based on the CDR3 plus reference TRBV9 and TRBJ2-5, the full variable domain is DSGVTQTPKHLITATGQRVTLRCSPRSGDLSVYWYQQSLDQGLQFLIQYYNGEERAKGNILERFSAQQFPDLHSELNLSSLELGDSALYFCASSVGSGGTLQETQYFGPGTRLLVL.

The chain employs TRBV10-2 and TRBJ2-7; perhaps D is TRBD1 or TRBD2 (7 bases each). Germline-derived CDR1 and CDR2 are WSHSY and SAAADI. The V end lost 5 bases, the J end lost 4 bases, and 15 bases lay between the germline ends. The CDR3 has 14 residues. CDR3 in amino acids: CASSLTGREYEQYF. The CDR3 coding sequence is TGCGCCAGCAGTCTGACAGGGAGGGAGTACGAGCAGTACTTC.

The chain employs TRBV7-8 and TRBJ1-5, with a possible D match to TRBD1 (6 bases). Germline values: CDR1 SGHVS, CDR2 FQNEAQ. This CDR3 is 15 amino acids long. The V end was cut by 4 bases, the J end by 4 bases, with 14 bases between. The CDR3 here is CASSSPGVPNQPQHF. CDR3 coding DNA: TGTGCCAGCAGCTCGCCAGGGGTTCCAAATCAGCCCCAGCATTTT. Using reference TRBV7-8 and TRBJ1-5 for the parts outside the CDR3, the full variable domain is GAGVSQSPRYKVAKRGQDVALRCDPISGHVSLFWYQQALGQGPEFLTYFQNEAQLDKSGLPSDRFFAERPEGSVSTLKIQRTQQEDSAVYLCASSSPGVPNQPQHFGDGTRLSIL.

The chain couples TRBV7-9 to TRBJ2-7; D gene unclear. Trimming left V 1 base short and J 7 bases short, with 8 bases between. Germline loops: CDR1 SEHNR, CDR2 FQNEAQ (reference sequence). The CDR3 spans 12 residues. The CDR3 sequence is CASSLVQLEQYF. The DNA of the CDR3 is TGTGCCAGCAGCTTAGTCCAACTGGAGCAGTACTTC.

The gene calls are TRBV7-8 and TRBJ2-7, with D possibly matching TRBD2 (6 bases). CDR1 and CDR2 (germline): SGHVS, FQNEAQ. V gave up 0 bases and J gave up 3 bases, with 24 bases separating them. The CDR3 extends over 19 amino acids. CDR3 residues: CASSLARSAGGKNHYEQYF. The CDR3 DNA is TGTGCCAGCAGCTTAGCGAGGTCGGCTGGCGGGAAAAACCACTACGAGCAGTACTTC.

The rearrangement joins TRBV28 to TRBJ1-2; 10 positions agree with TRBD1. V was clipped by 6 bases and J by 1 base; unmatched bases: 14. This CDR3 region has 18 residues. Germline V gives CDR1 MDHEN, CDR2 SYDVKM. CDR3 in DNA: TGTGCCAGCAGAAGCCGGGACAGGGGTGAATGGAGTAACTATGGCTACACCTTC. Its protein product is CASRSRDRGEWSNYGYTF.

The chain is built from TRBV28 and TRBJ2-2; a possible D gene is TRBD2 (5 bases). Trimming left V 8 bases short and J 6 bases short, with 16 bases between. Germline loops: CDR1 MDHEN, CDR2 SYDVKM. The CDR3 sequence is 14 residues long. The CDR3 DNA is TGTGCCAGCGGGGAGCGCTCCAAACCCGGGGAGCTGTTTTTT. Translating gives CASGERSKPGELFF.

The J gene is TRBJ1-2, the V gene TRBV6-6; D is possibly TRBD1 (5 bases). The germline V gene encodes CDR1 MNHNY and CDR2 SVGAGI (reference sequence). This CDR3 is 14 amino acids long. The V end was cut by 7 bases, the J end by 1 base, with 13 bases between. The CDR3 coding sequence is TGTGCCAGCACCCGGGGCTTAATTAACTATGGCTACACCTTC. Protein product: CASTRGLINYGYTF.

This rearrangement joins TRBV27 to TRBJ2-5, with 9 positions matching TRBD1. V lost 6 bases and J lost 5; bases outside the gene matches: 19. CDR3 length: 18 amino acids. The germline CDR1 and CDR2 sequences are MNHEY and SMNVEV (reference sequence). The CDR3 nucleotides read TGTGCCAGCAGCTCGGGTTCTCTAGGGACAGGGATGGGCGAGACCCAGTACTTC. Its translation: CASSSGSLGTGMGETQYF.

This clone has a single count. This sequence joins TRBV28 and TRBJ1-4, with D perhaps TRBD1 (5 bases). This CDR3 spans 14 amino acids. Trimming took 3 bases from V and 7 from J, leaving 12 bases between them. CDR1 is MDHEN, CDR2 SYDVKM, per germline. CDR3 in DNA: TGTGCCAGCAGTTTTCGGGGGGAGGCTGAAAAACTGTTTTTT. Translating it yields CASSFRGEAEKLFF. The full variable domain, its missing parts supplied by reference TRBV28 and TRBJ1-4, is DVKVTQSSRYLVKRTGEKVFLECVQDMDHENMFWYRQDPGLGLRLIYFSYDVKMKEKGDIPEGYSVSREKKERFSLILESASTNQTSMYLCASSFRGEAEKLFFGSGTQLSVL.

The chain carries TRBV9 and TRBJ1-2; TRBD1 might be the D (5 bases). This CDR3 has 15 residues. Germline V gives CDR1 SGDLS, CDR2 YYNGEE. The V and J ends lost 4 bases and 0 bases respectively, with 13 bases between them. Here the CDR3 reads CASSPDGAPNYGYTF. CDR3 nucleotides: TGTGCCAGCAGCCCCGACGGGGCTCCTAACTATGGCTACACCTTC.

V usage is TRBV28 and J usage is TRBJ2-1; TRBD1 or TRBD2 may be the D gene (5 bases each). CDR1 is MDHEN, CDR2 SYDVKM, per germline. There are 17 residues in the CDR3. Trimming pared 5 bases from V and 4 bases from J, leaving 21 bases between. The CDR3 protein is CASSPRGTRFPYNEQFF. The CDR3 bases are TGTGCCAGCAGTCCCCGAGGGACCCGGTTTCCTTACAATGAGCAGTTCTTC.

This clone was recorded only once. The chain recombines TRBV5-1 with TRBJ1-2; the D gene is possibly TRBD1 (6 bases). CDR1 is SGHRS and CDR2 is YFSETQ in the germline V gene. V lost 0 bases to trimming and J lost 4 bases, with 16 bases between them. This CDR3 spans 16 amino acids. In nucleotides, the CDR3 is TGCGCCAGCAGCTTGGAGTTGGCAGGGGAAGCCTATGGCTACACCTTC. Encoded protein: CASSLELAGEAYGYTF.

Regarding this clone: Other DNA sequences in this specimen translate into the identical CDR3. The CDR3 coding sequence is TGTGCCAGCAGCCAGGGAGGGGGCACTGAAGCTTTCTTT. Amino acid sequence: CASSQGGGTEAFF. V usage is TRBV7-9 and J usage is TRBJ1-1, with D perhaps matching TRBD1 (6 bases). The length of the CDR3 is 13 residues. V lost 5 bases and J lost 4, with 11 bases in between. Germline assignment: CDR1 SEHNR and CDR2 FQNEAQ (reference sequence).

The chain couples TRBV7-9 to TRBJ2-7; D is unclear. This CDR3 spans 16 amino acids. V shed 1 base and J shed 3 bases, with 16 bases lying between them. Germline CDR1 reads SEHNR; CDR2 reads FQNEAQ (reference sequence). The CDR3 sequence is CASSLGEVILSYEQYF. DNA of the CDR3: TGTGCCAGCAGCTTAGGTGAGGTCATACTGAGCTACGAGCAGTACTTC.

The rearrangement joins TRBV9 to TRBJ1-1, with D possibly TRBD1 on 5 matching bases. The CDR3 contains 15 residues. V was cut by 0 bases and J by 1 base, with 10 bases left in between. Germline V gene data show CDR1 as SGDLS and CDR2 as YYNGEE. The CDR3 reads CASSVAQGPNTEAFF. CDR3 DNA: TGTGCCAGCAGCGTAGCCCAGGGACCGAACACTGAAGCTTTCTTT.

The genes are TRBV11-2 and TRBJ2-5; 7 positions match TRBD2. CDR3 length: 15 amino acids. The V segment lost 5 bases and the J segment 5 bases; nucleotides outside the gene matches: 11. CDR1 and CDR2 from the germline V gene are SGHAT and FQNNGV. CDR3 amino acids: CASSLTAGAIETQYF. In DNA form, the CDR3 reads TGTGCCAGCAGCCTCACGGCGGGAGCGATTGAGACCCAGTACTTC.

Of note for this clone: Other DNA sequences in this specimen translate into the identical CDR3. Here the CDR3 DNA reads TGTGCCAGCAGGGGACAGGCCTACGAGCAGTACTTC. Translated: CASRGQAYEQYF. The chain couples TRBV27 to TRBJ2-7; the match to TRBD1 covers 8 bases. V lost 6 bases and J lost 2; bases outside the gene matches: 0. CDR1 is MNHEY, CDR2 SMNVEV, per germline (reference sequence). The CDR3 is made up of 12 amino acids.

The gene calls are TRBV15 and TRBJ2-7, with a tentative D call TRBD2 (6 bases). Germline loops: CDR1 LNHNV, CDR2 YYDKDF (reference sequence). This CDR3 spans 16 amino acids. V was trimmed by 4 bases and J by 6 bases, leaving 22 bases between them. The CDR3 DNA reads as TGTGCCACCAGCACAGCCAACTCCGGGACTCGTGGCGAGCAGTACTTC. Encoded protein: CATSTANSGTRGEQYF.

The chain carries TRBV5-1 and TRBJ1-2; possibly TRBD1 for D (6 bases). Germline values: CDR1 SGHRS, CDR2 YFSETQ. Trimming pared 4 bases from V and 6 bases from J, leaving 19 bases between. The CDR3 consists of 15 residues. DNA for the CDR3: TGCGCCAGCAGCCCCTCCCCAAGCCGGGACAATGGCTACACCTTC. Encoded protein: CASSPSPSRDNGYTF.

CDR3 coding DNA: TGTGCCAGCAGTTTTCTAGGGACAGGACTCAATGAGCAGTTCTTC. Protein product: CASSFLGTGLNEQFF. The chain combines TRBV27 with TRBJ2-1; TRBD1 aligns across 8 bases. Germline-derived CDR1 and CDR2 are MNHEY and SMNVEV (reference sequence). Germline trimming cut 3 bases from V and 6 bases from J; bases unmatched to any gene: 7. CDR3 length equals 15 residues.